What follows describes a single TCR beta chain. This clonotype was detected a few times. The antigen it recognizes is unknown. There are no base qualities to consult, and no much larger clone falls within one base. Receptors were amplified or captured by 5' RACE. The data were produced on an Illumina HiSeq 2500. A second PCR of roughly 6 to 11 cycles was run with a J-beta primer mix and a sample-barcoded 5' primer. A template-switch 5' adaptor carrying 12 random nucleotides introduced a unique molecular identifier onto each TCR beta cDNA molecule. Each sample yielded at least 2.5 million CDR3-containing paired-end reads. First-strand cDNA was synthesized from all RNA with the Mint cDNA synthesis kit, primed by a TRBC-specific oligonucleotide. Following uracil-DNA glycosylase treatment, all cDNA underwent a first 18-cycle PCR with the universal primers M1SS and BC2_uni_R. In the original analysis: For normalization, 1 million high-quality reads were randomly selected from each sample, with every read carrying a distinct molecular identifier. Instead of being binned into consensus sequences, reads that shared molecular identifiers were thrown out. MiTCR, run with a Q25 quality threshold and the strictest error-elimination algorithm, handled CDR3 identification, clonotype clustering and error correction. Lower-bound total TCR beta diversity was estimated with a nonparametric unseen species model using Euler transformation. Through fastp at Q25 and MiXCR, TCRdb rebuilt clones from the public reads, retaining in-frame beta chains. Rows matching on CDR3 protein sequence are summarized as one entry with the most common DNA and genes. TCRdb assigned the V and J calls; the authors' analysis was not used. This sample lists 1.5 million to 2 million distinct CDR3 sequences; around 50% were detected once. The ten largest make up roughly 2.1% of the sample.

Spanning cysteine to phenylalanine, the CDR3 consists of 15 amino acids. Just the 45-base CDR3 DNA is kept, in frame starting at base 1. Unmatched junction bases come to 7, with V trimmed by 5 bases and J by 5 bases. The source of the sample is a study of blood T cells in healthy people across ages (dated by TCRdb to the mid-2010s). Describing the broader study: In model experiments, template switching captured about one uniquely barcoded TCR beta cDNA molecule for every two T cells. Age-related changes in TCR beta repertoire diversity were measured in the study by deep sequencing normalized with unique cDNA molecular identifiers. The donors were split into four age groups: young (average approximately 16 years), middle-aged (more than 35), aged (over 55) and long-lived (approximately 80). To avoid experimental bias, donors of different ages were distributed randomly across sequencing lanes. Using the same blood draw, the study looked at two additional independent replicas of 1 million unique cDNA reads for two donors, one aged 18 to 30 and the other aged 80 or older.

Broad study findings and their caveats: Because profiling used bulk unsorted PBMCs, naive and antigen-experienced compartments could not be compared conclusively. The CMV infection status of donors was not known, potentially confounding age-related changes in expanded clonotypes. Estimates of total diversity based on one million sequenced T cells were regarded as lower bounds and as underestimates. Observed TCR beta diversity per million T cells fell roughly linearly with age, and a significant reduction was already apparent by age roughly 40. Compared with the aged group, the long-lived group had more naive CD4+ T cells, fewer expanded clones and increased TCR diversity, suggesting age selection. The percentage of naive T cells measured by flow cytometry correlated strongly with observed TCR beta diversity.

The approximately 41 donors, aged roughly 6 to 95 years, were systemically healthy Caucasian individuals from Russia. Around 10 milliliters of peripheral blood were collected from each donor into EDTA-treated Vacutainer tubes. Ficoll-Paque density-gradient centrifugation was used to isolate PBMCs, with at least 6.5 million per sample. Total RNA was extracted from PBMCs with Trizol reagent, with at least 5.5 micrograms obtained per sample. The percentages of naive CD45RAhigh/CD27high T cells were determined by flow cytometry on a PBMC aliquot from every donor. This TCR derives from a woman aged 35 to 49 in good health. The specimen was blood. The V gene is TRBV12-3 or TRBV12-4 and the J gene is TRBJ2-7, with 12 junctional bases fitting TRBD2. The CDR3 in this case is CASSLLAGGSDEQYF. The DNA sequence is TGTGCCAGCAGTCTACTAGCGGGGGGTTCCGACGAGCAGTACTTC.